These 11 T cell receptor beta chains came from one sample sequenced in a study of blood T cells in healthy people across ages. Through a sample-barcoded 5' primer and a J-beta primer mix, a second PCR was run for roughly 7 to 11 cycles. Each CDR3 protein is one row after TCRdb ran MiXCR on the 5' RACE reads. This table holds just under 900,000 distinct CDR3 sequences, about 28% found once. The sample taken for sequencing was blood. Receptors originate from a woman of 80 years or more in good health.

This clonotype was seen at least ten times. The rearrangement joins TRBV15 to TRBJ2-1; 7 nucleotides line up with TRBD2. Looked up from germline, CDR1 is LNHNV and CDR2 is YYDKDF (reference sequence). The CDR3 length is 13 residues. V shed 3 bases and J 9 bases; nucleotides not matched to a gene: 5. The CDR3 DNA reads as TGTGCCACCAGCAGGGGAGGGACGAGTGAGCAGTTCTTC. Translation gives CATSRGGTSEQFF. The variable domain in full, completed from reference TRBV15 and TRBJ2-1, reads DAMVIQNPRYQVTQFGKPVTLSCSQTLNHNVMYWYQQKSSQAPKLLFHYYDKDFNNEADTPDNFQSRRPNTSFCFLDIRSPGLGDTAMYLCATSRGGTSEQFFGPGTRLTVL.

Details on this clonotype: A much more abundant neighbour one base away suggests this may be a read error. The V gene is TRBV10-3, the J gene TRBJ1-5, with 10 bases matching TRBD1. Germline V gene lookup returns CDR1 ENHRY and CDR2 SYGVKD. The CDR3 is 14 amino acids. DNA for the CDR3: TGTGCCATCAGTAACGGACAGGGGGTTCAGCCCCCGCATTTT. It is translated as CAISNGQGVQPPHF.

Notes on this clonotype: An end of the junction does not agree with germline; a read error may underlie this. The chain employs TRBV20-1 and TRBJ2-5; TRBD1 matches 12 bases. The J call is doubtful: the DNA matches TRBJ2-7 better. Germline V gene lookup returns CDR1 DFQATT and CDR2 SNEGSKA (reference sequence). This CDR3 region has 14 residues. CDR3 sequence (DNA): TGCAGGGGACAGGGGGCGGGATTCTCCCACGAGCAGTACTTC. Translated, it gives CRGQGAGFSHEQYF.

This clonotype was counted at least ten times. The DNA of the CDR3 is TGTGCCACAAAAGTAGCGGTATCGGAGCAGTACGAGCAGTACTTC. Translation: CATKVAVSEQYEQYF. The genes are TRBV5-5 and TRBJ2-7; possible D gene TRBD2, 6 bases. The CDR3 has 15 amino acids. Trimming stripped 9 bases from V and 4 bases from J, with 23 bases between. Germline V gene data show CDR1 as SGHKS and CDR2 as YYEKEE (reference sequence).

In its sample, this clonotype was seen a few times. Possible read error: a much larger clone is one base away. The chain carries TRBV15 and TRBJ2-3; possibly TRBD2 for D (5 bases). V was cut by 0 bases and J by 5 bases, with 12 bases left in between. The CDR3 has 15 amino acids. CDR1 is LNHNV, CDR2 YYDKDF, per germline (reference sequence). CDR3 coding DNA: TGTGCCACCAGCAGAGATGTCATCGCGGGAGATACGCAGTATTTT. This encodes CATSRDVIAGDTQYF.

This clonotype has ten or more counts. J is TRBJ2-1 and V is TRBV4-1; unclear D gene. V was pared by 1 base and J by 4 bases, with 11 bases between. Germline CDR1 is MGHRA and CDR2 is YSYEKL. The CDR3 is 15 amino acids. The chain's CDR3 is CASSQVPVSYNEQFF. The CDR3 DNA sequence: TGCGCCAGCAGCCAAGTCCCGGTTTCTTACAATGAGCAGTTCTTC.

This clonotype was observed at least ten times. The V gene is TRBV11-2, the J gene TRBJ2-1; D uncertain. Trimming removed 2 bases at V and 12 bases at J, with 11 bases between. The CDR3 covers 12 residues. Germline CDR1 reads SGHAT; CDR2 reads FQNNGV. The CDR3 spells CASSLSPVVQFF. CDR3 DNA sequence: TGTGCCAGCAGCTTAAGCCCGGTGGTGCAGTTCTTC.

Concerning this clonotype: Compared with germline, one end of the junction differs, possibly owing to a read error. This chain links TRBV10-3 with TRBJ1-2, with TRBD1 matching 7 bases. This CDR3 has 13 amino acids. The V gene's germline CDR1 is ENHRY and CDR2 SYGVKD. CDR3 DNA sequence: TGTGCCATCAGTGGAGGGGGCAACTATGGCTGCACCTTC. Protein sequence: CAISGGGNYGCTF.

In this sample, this clonotype turned up many times. V is TRBV7-2 and J is TRBJ1-2; no clear D. The CDR3 is 13 residues long. Trimming left V 5 bases short and J 0 bases short, with 7 bases between. The germline V gene has CDR1 SGHTA and CDR2 FQGNSA. The CDR3 here is CASSPQANYGYTF. In DNA, the CDR3 is TGTGCCAGCAGCCCGCAGGCTAACTATGGCTACACCTTC. The full variable domain, with the rest looked up from reference TRBV7-2 and TRBJ1-2, is GAGVSQSPSNKVTEKGKDVELRCDPISGHTALYWYRQSLGQGLEFLIYFQGNSAPDKSGLPSDRFSAERTGGSVSTLTIQRTQQEDSAVYLCASSPQANYGYTFGSGTRLTVV.

The chain carries TRBV12-3 or TRBV12-4 and TRBJ1-1; the match to TRBD1 covers 7 bases. V gave up 5 bases and J gave up 2 bases; unmatched junction bases: 8. The CDR3 length is 15 residues. The DNA of the CDR3 is TGTGCCAGCAGTATGTTGACAGGGATTAACACTGAAGCTTTCTTT. Amino acids: CASSMLTGINTEAFF.

This chain connects TRBV3-1 to TRBJ2-3; 8 bases agree with TRBD2. J lost 1 base, V lost 4 bases, and 7 bases had no gene match. The CDR3 spans 16 residues. Germline V CDR1 and CDR2: LGHDT, YNNKEL (reference sequence). The CDR3 protein is CASSLPARGGTDTQYF. CDR3 bases: TGTGCCAGCAGCCTCCCGGCGCGGGGGGGCACAGATACGCAGTATTTT.